This entry lists 10 T cell receptor beta chains sequenced from one sample in a study of blood T cells in healthy people across ages. A second PCR of roughly 7 to 11 cycles used a sample-barcoded 5' primer and a J-beta primer mix. MiXCR, run by TCRdb on the 5' RACE reads, gives a single entry per CDR3 protein. The top ten clones hold around 10% of a sample with about 1.6 million distinct CDR3 sequences, around 35% of them seen once. The sample consisted of blood. The source of these receptors is a woman in her 30s in good health.

This clonotype was seen at least ten times. The V call is TRBV29-1, the J call TRBJ2-5; D is ambiguous. Trimming cost V 3 bases and J 5 bases, with 16 bases left between them. CDR1 and CDR2 from the germline V gene are SQVTM and ANQGSEA. The CDR3 covers 14 residues. CDR3 nucleotide sequence: TGCAGCGTTGATCCCTCATCCCGTTCGGAGACCCAGTACTTC. Amino acids: CSVDPSSRSETQYF.

V is TRBV7-9 and J is TRBJ1-2; the D is unclear. The CDR3 extends over 12 amino acids. The germline V gene has CDR1 SEHNR and CDR2 FQNEAQ (reference sequence). Between the trimmed V and J ends, which lost 5 bases and 13 bases, there was a span of 17 bases. CDR3 sequence: CASSPGNPLITF. The CDR3 DNA reads as TGTGCCAGCAGCCCCGGAAACCCCTTGATCACCTTC.

The gene calls are TRBV11-2 and TRBJ2-7; 8 nucleotides match TRBD1. V shed 5 bases and J 0 bases; nucleotides not matched to a gene: 9. Germline V gives CDR1 SGHAT, CDR2 FQNNGV. This CDR3 is built from 16 residues. The CDR3 region is CASSPARTGGSYEQYF. For the CDR3, the DNA is TGTGCCAGCAGCCCAGCTCGCACAGGGGGCTCCTACGAGCAGTACTTC.

This rearrangement joins TRBV20-1 to TRBJ2-3; 8 bases align to TRBD2. V lost 3 bases and J lost 12; bases outside the gene matches: 8. Germline V gene data show CDR1 as DFQATT and CDR2 as SNEGSKA (reference sequence). CDR3 length equals 12 residues. DNA for the CDR3: TGCAGTGCTAGGTTCCGAAGCGGGAGCCAGTATTTT. Its protein product is CSARFRSGSQYF.

The rearrangement links TRBV11-2 to TRBJ2-1; 12 nucleotides line up with TRBD1. J lost 2 bases, V lost 5 bases, and 7 bases had no gene match. This CDR3 region has 17 residues. Germline V CDR1 and CDR2: SGHAT, FQNNGV. CDR3 nucleotides: TGTGCCAGCAGCCGGCAGGGACAGGGGGCGGCCTACAATGAGCAGTTCTTC. Translating gives CASSRQGQGAAYNEQFF.

This clonotype was detected only a few times. The DNA for the CDR3 is TGTGCCAGCAGTACCTCTTTCCCGCGAAGTACAGGGAATAGTACGAACACTGAAGCTTTCTTT. Residues: CASSTSFPRSTGNSTNTEAFF. The chain carries TRBV27 and TRBJ1-1, with D perhaps TRBD1 (6 bases). Looked up from germline, CDR1 is MNHEY and CDR2 is SMNVEV (reference sequence). The length of the CDR3 is 21 residues. Trimming shortened V by 5 bases and J by 1 base, and 32 bases separated the two germline ends.

The genes are TRBV3-1 and TRBJ2-1; D is possibly TRBD2 (6 bases). V lost 4 bases and J 7 bases, leaving 11 bases between the germline ends. The CDR3 runs 13 residues. In germline, CDR1 is LGHDT, CDR2 YNNKEL (reference sequence). The CDR3 region is CASSRAGFNEQFF. As DNA, the CDR3 is TGTGCCAGCAGCCGGGCGGGATTTAATGAGCAGTTCTTC.

On this clonotype itself: Without the conserved terminal phenylalanine or tryptophan, this CDR3 likely stems from a read error. The rearrangement links TRBV24-1 to TRBJ2-3; 8 bases match TRBD1. Germline V lookup: CDR1 KGHDR, CDR2 SFDVKD. The CDR3 sequence is 18 residues long. V lost 6 bases and J lost 3; bases outside the gene matches: 16. The CDR3 region has the DNA TGTGCCACCAGTAACGAGGATCGGACAGGGAAGGTAACAGATACGCAGTATTGT. Translated: CATSNEDRTGKVTDTQYC.

The chain carries TRBV30 and TRBJ2-7, with TRBD1 as a possible D gene (6 bases). The CDR3 is 15 residues long. Germline V CDR1 and CDR2: GTSNPN, SVGIG (reference sequence). V lost 2 bases to trimming and J lost 3 bases, with 17 bases between them. The CDR3 sequence: CAWSTQGSKFYEQYF. In DNA, the CDR3 is TGTGCCTGGAGTACGCAGGGGAGTAAATTCTACGAGCAGTACTTC.

The chain carries TRBV27 and TRBJ1-1; perhaps TRBD1 as D (5 bases). Trimming took 3 bases from V and 4 from J, leaving 12 bases between them. The CDR3 extends over 14 amino acids. Germline CDR1 and CDR2: MNHEY and SMNVEV (reference sequence). The CDR3 coding sequence is TGTGCCAGCAGTTTCGGACAAGGGACCACTGAAGCTTTCTTT. It encodes CASSFGQGTTEAFF.